This record covers a single TCR beta chain. Germline CDR1 reads SQVTM; CDR2 reads ANQGSEA. The CDR3 has 13 amino acids. Trimming left V 2 bases short and J 0 bases short, with 6 bases between. This sample is part of a study of control samples from healthy donors and cancer patients. Sequenced by immunoSEQ multiplex PCR; TCRdb stores in-frame clones only, minus some. This sample carries roughly 200,000 clones, 80% to 95% of them seen once, and the ten largest clones take roughly 1.5%. The rearrangement uses TRBV29-1 and TRBJ2-3; D is uncertain. Sample: blood. The sequence was collected from a man younger than 35 in good health. This CDR3 is CSVEFSSTDTQYF. In DNA form, the CDR3 reads TGCAGCGTTGAATTTTCAAGCACAGATACGCAGTATTTT.